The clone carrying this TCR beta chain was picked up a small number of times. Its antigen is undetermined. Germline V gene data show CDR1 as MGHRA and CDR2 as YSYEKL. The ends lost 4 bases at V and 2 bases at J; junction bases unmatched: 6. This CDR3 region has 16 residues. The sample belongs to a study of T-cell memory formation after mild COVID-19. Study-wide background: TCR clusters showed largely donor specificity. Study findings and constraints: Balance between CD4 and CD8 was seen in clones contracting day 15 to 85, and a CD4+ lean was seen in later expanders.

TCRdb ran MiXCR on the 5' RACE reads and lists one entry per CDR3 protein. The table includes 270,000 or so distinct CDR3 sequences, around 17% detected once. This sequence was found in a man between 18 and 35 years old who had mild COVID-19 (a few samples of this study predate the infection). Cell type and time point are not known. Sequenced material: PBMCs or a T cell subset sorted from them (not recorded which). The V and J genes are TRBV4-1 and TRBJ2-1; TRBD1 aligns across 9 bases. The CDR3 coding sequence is TGCGCCAGCAGCCGTCGAGGACAGGGGACCTACAATGAGCAGTTCTTC. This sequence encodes CASSRRGQGTYNEQFF.